This T cell receptor beta chain was identified during a study of CD8 T cells in ankylosing spondylitis. Overall study results and limits: Earlier authors reported some of these motif variants in reactive arthritis synovial fluid and blood. Within matched ankylosing spondylitis synovial fluid, disease-linked clones were reportedly significantly enriched. Characteristic, it appeared, of ankylosing spondylitis blood was a TCR beta motif of several highly homologous variants.

The sample holds a few counts of this clonotype. The antigen is not known. For TCR beta, libraries came from quantitative 5'-RACE with molecular barcodes. TCRdb reprocessed the 5' RACE reads with MiXCR, giving one entry per CDR3 protein. There are 340,000 or so distinct CDR3 sequences in the sample; under 15% occur only once, and roughly 1.1% lies in the top ten. The CDR3 contains 15 residues. V was clipped by 0 bases and J by 1 base, with 9 bases between them. Germline values: CDR1 MGHRA, CDR2 YSYEKL. This TCR came from a male donor with ankylosing spondylitis or in good health (not recorded which). V is TRBV4-1 and J is TRBJ1-2; TRBD1 might be the D (5 bases). The sequenced sample was blood, either unsorted or a sorted T cell fraction (not recorded which). The CDR3 DNA follows: TGCGCCAGCAGCCAAGATTCCAGGGATAACTATGGCTACACCTTC. It specifies CASSQDSRDNYGYTF.